A selection of T cell receptor beta chains follows, all from one sample in a study of cytomegalovirus exposure and HLA in healthy donors. Clones were sequenced by immunoSEQ multiplex PCR, and TCRdb holds only the in-frame ones, with some missing. The table lists 200,000 to 250,000 clones, 78% of them singletons. The material sequenced was PBMCs. These TCRs come from a male donor in good health and CMV-seronegative. Both conserved end residues are part of each CDR3. The order of the fields is clone size, V gene, D gene, J gene, CDR3 protein, CDR3 DNA. D genes are given only for firm matches. Clone size, where shown, is once, few, many, or a class for clones that have expanded.

abundance: few
v_gene: TRBV19
d_gene: TRBD1
j_gene: TRBJ1-1
CDR3aa: CASSLTGMAFF
CDR3nt: TGTGCCAGTAGTTTGACAGGGATGGCTTTCTTT

abundance: -
v_gene: TRBV28
d_gene: TRBD1
j_gene: TRBJ1-5
CDR3aa: CASSRRQGSGNQPQHF
CDR3nt: TGTGCCAGCAGCCGGCGACAGGGGTCGGGCAATCAGCCCCAGCATTTT

abundance: -
v_gene: TRBV6-5
d_gene: -
j_gene: TRBJ1-5
CDR3aa: CASVGGTLSNQPQHF
CDR3nt: TGTGCCAGCGTGGGAGGGACACTTAGCAATCAGCCCCAGCATTTT

abundance: -
v_gene: TRBV18
d_gene: -
j_gene: TRBJ1-1
CDR3aa: CASSPLKIEAFF
CDR3nt: TGTGCCAGCTCACCACTCAAAATTGAAGCTTTCTTT

abundance: -
v_gene: TRBV2
d_gene: TRBD2
j_gene: TRBJ2-1
CDR3aa: CASSPLGLAGNNEQFF
CDR3nt: TGTGCCAGCAGCCCACTGGGACTAGCGGGAAACAATGAGCAGTTCTTC

abundance: -
v_gene: TRBV4-1
d_gene: TRBD2
j_gene: TRBJ2-1
CDR3aa: CASSQFSGNFYNEQFF
CDR3nt: TGCGCCAGCAGCCAATTTAGCGGGAACTTCTACAATGAGCAGTTCTTC

abundance: few
v_gene: TRBV5-6
d_gene: TRBD1
j_gene: TRBJ2-3
CDR3aa: CASSRQGAYSTDTQYF
CDR3nt: TGTGCCAGCAGCCGACAGGGGGCTTATAGCACAGATACGCAGTATTTT

abundance: -
v_gene: TRBV7-3
d_gene: TRBD1
j_gene: TRBJ2-3
CDR3aa: CASSLQGAGTDTQYF
CDR3nt: TGTGCCAGCAGCCTTCAGGGGGCGGGGACCGATACGCAGTATTTT

abundance: -
v_gene: TRBV7-3
d_gene: TRBD1
j_gene: TRBJ2-1
CDR3aa: CASSLGQGWDQQFF
CDR3nt: TGTGCCAGCAGCTTGGGACAGGGATGGGACCAGCAGTTCTTC

abundance: -
v_gene: TRBV2
d_gene: TRBD2
j_gene: TRBJ2-7
CDR3aa: CASSHLAGGSYEQYF
CDR3nt: TGTGCCAGCAGTCATCTAGCGGGAGGGTCCTACGAGCAGTACTTC

abundance: -
v_gene: TRBV6-1
d_gene: TRBD1
j_gene: TRBJ1-6
CDR3aa: CASRGQGDNSPLHF
CDR3nt: TGTGCCAGCAGAGGACAGGGTGATAATTCACCCCTCCACTTT

abundance: -
v_gene: TRBV7-9
d_gene: -
j_gene: TRBJ1-5
CDR3aa: CSSSLEGGGQPQHF
CDR3nt: TGTTCCAGCAGCTTAGAAGGGGGGGGTCAGCCCCAGCATTTT

abundance: -
v_gene: TRBV5-4
d_gene: TRBD1
j_gene: TRBJ1-3
CDR3aa: CASSWDRGGNTIYF
CDR3nt: TGTGCCAGCAGCTGGGACAGGGGTGGAAACACCATATATTTT

abundance: -
v_gene: TRBV25-1
d_gene: TRBD2
j_gene: TRBJ2-1
CDR3aa: CASRGLAANNEQFF
CDR3nt: TGTGCCAGCAGAGGGCTAGCGGCTAACAATGAGCAGTTCTTC

abundance: -
v_gene: TRBV6-5
d_gene: TRBD2
j_gene: TRBJ2-1
CDR3aa: CASSYGLAGSMQFF
CDR3nt: TGTGCCAGCAGTTACGGACTAGCGGGAAGTATGCAGTTCTTC

abundance: -
v_gene: TRBV27
d_gene: -
j_gene: TRBJ1-6
CDR3aa: CASSPGGTYNSPLHF
CDR3nt: TGTGCCAGCAGCCCTGGCGGTACCTATAATTCACCCCTCCACTTT

abundance: -
v_gene: TRBV6-5
d_gene: -
j_gene: TRBJ2-1
CDR3aa: CASRGVTQFF
CDR3nt: TGTGCCAGCCGAGGAGTGACGCAGTTCTTC

abundance: -
v_gene: TRBV4-2
d_gene: -
j_gene: TRBJ1-1
CDR3aa: CASSPRGQIPMNTEAFF
CDR3nt: TGTGCCAGCAGCCCCCGGGGTCAGATTCCGATGAACACTGAAGCTTTCTTT

abundance: -
v_gene: TRBV7-6
d_gene: TRBD2
j_gene: TRBJ2-5
CDR3aa: CASSLALPGGGGETQYF
CDR3nt: TGTGCCAGCAGCTTAGCACTACCGGGCGGGGGTGGAGAGACCCAGTACTTC

abundance: -
v_gene: TRBV9
d_gene: -
j_gene: TRBJ1-1
CDR3aa: CASSVATDLAEAFF
CDR3nt: TGTGCCAGCAGCGTAGCAACAGACCTGGCTGAAGCTTTCTTT

abundance: -
v_gene: TRBV7-3
d_gene: -
j_gene: TRBJ2-1
CDR3aa: CASSRLAYNEQFF
CDR3nt: TGTGCCAGCAGCCGCCTAGCTTACAATGAGCAGTTCTTC

abundance: -
v_gene: TRBV7-6
d_gene: TRBD2
j_gene: TRBJ2-3
CDR3aa: CASSPYGTSGALGDTQYF
CDR3nt: TGTGCCAGCAGCCCCTATGGGACTAGCGGGGCCCTGGGAGATACGCAGTATTTT

abundance: few
v_gene: TRBV10-3
d_gene: -
j_gene: TRBJ2-2
CDR3aa: CASSYPGSGELFF
CDR3nt: TGTGCCAGCAGTTATCCCGGGTCCGGGGAGCTGTTTTTT

abundance: few
v_gene: TRBV12-5
d_gene: TRBD1
j_gene: TRBJ2-7
CDR3aa: CASGLWTGTDRDEQYF
CDR3nt: TGTGCTAGTGGTTTGTGGACCGGGACAGATCGGGACGAGCAGTACTTC

abundance: -
v_gene: TRBV30
d_gene: TRBD2
j_gene: TRBJ2-7
CDR3aa: CAALAGDWYEQYF
CDR3nt: TGTGCCGCACTAGCGGGAGACTGGTACGAGCAGTACTTC

abundance: -
v_gene: TRBV9
d_gene: TRBD2
j_gene: TRBJ2-7
CDR3aa: CASSVGPSGGSYEQYF
CDR3nt: TGTGCCAGCAGCGTAGGCCCTAGCGGGGGCTCCTACGAGCAGTACTTC

abundance: -
v_gene: TRBV5-1
d_gene: TRBD2
j_gene: TRBJ2-1
CDR3aa: CASSPDRSGGVTNEQFF
CDR3nt: TGCGCCAGCAGCCCCGACCGAAGCGGGGGAGTAACCAATGAGCAGTTCTTC

abundance: -
v_gene: TRBV5-1
d_gene: -
j_gene: TRBJ2-7
CDR3aa: CASRLEGVYEQYF
CDR3nt: TGCGCCAGCAGGTTGGAGGGGGTCTACGAGCAGTACTTC

abundance: once
v_gene: TRBV7-8
d_gene: -
j_gene: TRBJ2-1
CDR3aa: CASSFPGDNEQFF
CDR3nt: TGTGCCAGCAGCTTCCCCGGGGACAATGAGCAGTTCTTC

abundance: -
v_gene: TRBV7-3
d_gene: TRBD1
j_gene: TRBJ1-4
CDR3aa: CASSPLYRGDEKLFF
CDR3nt: TGTGCCAGCAGCCCCCTCTACAGGGGGGACGAAAAACTGTTTTTT

abundance: few
v_gene: TRBV11-2
d_gene: TRBD1
j_gene: TRBJ1-6
CDR3aa: CASSYTGGLRNSPLHF
CDR3nt: TGTGCCAGCAGCTATACAGGGGGGCTACGAAATTCACCCCTCCACTTT

abundance: -
v_gene: TRBV5-1
d_gene: TRBD1
j_gene: TRBJ1-1
CDR3aa: CASSPDRVNTEAFF
CDR3nt: TGCGCCAGCAGCCCCGACAGGGTGAACACTGAAGCTTTCTTT

abundance: few
v_gene: TRBV5-1
d_gene: -
j_gene: TRBJ1-4
CDR3aa: CASSLAQGRDEKLFF
CDR3nt: TGCGCCAGCAGCTTGGCCCAGGGGCGGGATGAAAAACTGTTTTTT

abundance: -
v_gene: TRBV19
d_gene: TRBD1
j_gene: TRBJ1-1
CDR3aa: CASSSMGQGNTEAFF
CDR3nt: TGTGCCAGTAGTTCTATGGGACAGGGGAACACTGAAGCTTTCTTT

abundance: few
v_gene: TRBV4-1
d_gene: -
j_gene: TRBJ1-1
CDR3aa: CASSQMGGTEAFF
CDR3nt: TGCGCCAGCAGCCAAATGGGAGGAACTGAAGCTTTCTTT

abundance: -
v_gene: TRBV27
d_gene: -
j_gene: TRBJ2-3
CDR3aa: CASSYRGWGTDTQYF
CDR3nt: TGTGCCAGCAGTTATCGAGGATGGGGCACAGATACGCAGTATTTT

abundance: -
v_gene: TRBV2
d_gene: -
j_gene: TRBJ1-5
CDR3aa: CASSLLSGGTWSNQPQHF
CDR3nt: TGTGCCAGCTCCTTGCTCTCGGGAGGGACCTGGAGCAATCAGCCCCAGCATTTT

abundance: -
v_gene: TRBV28
d_gene: -
j_gene: TRBJ2-3
CDR3aa: CASRKRISTDTQYF
CDR3nt: TGTGCCAGCAGGAAGCGGATTTCCACAGATACGCAGTATTTT

abundance: -
v_gene: TRBV6-4
d_gene: TRBD1
j_gene: TRBJ1-1
CDR3aa: CASSQPGQGNTEAFF
CDR3nt: TGTGCCAGCAGCCAGCCGGGACAGGGGAACACTGAAGCTTTCTTT

abundance: once
v_gene: TRBV6-1
d_gene: -
j_gene: TRBJ2-2
CDR3aa: CASSQGGGVGELFF
CDR3nt: TGTGCCAGCAGCCAAGGAGGAGGGGTCGGGGAGCTGTTTTTT